This TCR beta chain appears in the sequencing data of a study of memory CD8 T cells in hepatitis C reinfection. Study-level information: After reinfection, a couple of primary-infection resolvers became chronically infected. Peak reinfection samples were taken 3 to 8 weeks after detection.

Only in-frame clones appear in the TCRdb table, and some are missing; sequencing was by immunoSEQ multiplex PCR. The data contain 44,000 or so clones, roughly 88% of them singletons. Time point: peak reinfection, 3 to 8 weeks after reinfection detection. TCR sequencing was done directly ex vivo on sorted cells, without expansion in vitro. In the case of this clone: Antigen specificity is unknown.

J gave up 4 bases and V 0 bases, and 4 bases lay outside the gene matches. Germline V CDR1 and CDR2: SGHDT, YYEEEE. The CDR3 loop spans 14 amino acids. Study results and caveats: Five donors were too few for definitive public clonotype conclusions.

Sample: naive CD8+ T cells sorted from blood. The J gene is TRBJ2-7, the V gene TRBV5-6; the match to TRBD2 covers 7 bases. The sequence was obtained from a man younger than 35 with hepatitis C virus infection. The chain's CDR3 is CASSLGGTTYEQYF. The DNA for the CDR3 is TGTGCCAGCAGCTTGGGTGGGACTACTTACGAGCAGTACTTC.